This T cell receptor beta chain is drawn from a study of OX40 agonist ivuxolimab in advanced cancers. In the study overall: Anti-PD-1, anti-PD-L1 or anti-CTLA-4 therapy given earlier was allowed, and 40% had some. Broader study findings: Partial responders at 0.1-3.0 mg/kg showed near-lowest clonal expansion.

Germline loops: CDR1 MNHEY, CDR2 SVGAGI. V was pared by 4 bases and J by 3 bases, with 1 base of the junction left unmatched. CDR3 length: 14 residues. Of note for this clone: As yet, its antigen is unknown.

Generated by immunoSEQ multiplex PCR, the TCRdb table keeps only in-frame clones and is missing some. The data show about 64,000 clones, 88% seen once. This chain connects TRBV6-5 to TRBJ2-1, with TRBD1 matching 9 bases. Source: CD4+ or CD8+ T cells sorted from blood, taken in a trial of the OX40 agonist ivuxolimab. This clonotype was obtained from an adult with an advanced solid tumor such as melanoma, head and neck, liver or kidney cancer. The CDR3 loop is CASSWDRDYNEQFF. CDR3 DNA sequence: TGTGCCAGCAGTTGGGACAGGGACTACAATGAGCAGTTCTTC.